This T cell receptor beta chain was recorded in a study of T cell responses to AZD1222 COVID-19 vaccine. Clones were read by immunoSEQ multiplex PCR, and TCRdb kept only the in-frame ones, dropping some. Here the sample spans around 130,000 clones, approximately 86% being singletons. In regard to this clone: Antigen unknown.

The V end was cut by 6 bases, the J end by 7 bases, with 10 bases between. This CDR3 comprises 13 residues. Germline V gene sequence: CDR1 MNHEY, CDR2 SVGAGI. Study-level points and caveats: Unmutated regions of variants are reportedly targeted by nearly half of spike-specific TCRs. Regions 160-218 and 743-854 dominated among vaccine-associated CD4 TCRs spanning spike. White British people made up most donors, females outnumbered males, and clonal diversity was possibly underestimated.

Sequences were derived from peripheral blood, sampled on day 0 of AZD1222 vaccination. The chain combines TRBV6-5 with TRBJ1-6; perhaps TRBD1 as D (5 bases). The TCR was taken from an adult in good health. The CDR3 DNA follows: TGTGCCAGCAGAATCGAGGGGAATTCACCCCTCCACTTT. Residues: CASRIEGNSPLHF.